Below are 21 T cell receptor beta chains sequenced from a single sample in a study of control samples from healthy donors and cancer patients (TCRdb year 2020). Receptor libraries were prepared by the immunoSEQ multiplex PCR assay. The clones in this table, taken by TCRdb from immuneACCESS, are in-frame only. Not every clone is retained; where verified, under half of the shortfall comes from an unresolved V gene, and the cause of the rest is unknown. Here the sample has over 100,000 clones; around nine tenths occur a single time. More than 3.5% of the sample comes from the top ten. Material for sequencing was blood. The source is a human donor in good health. The donor label of this sample is uncertain.

This rearrangement joins TRBV6-2 or TRBV6-3 to TRBJ1-4, with D possibly TRBD1 on 6 matching bases. V was cut by 4 bases and J by 0 bases, with 21 bases left in between. CDR3 length equals 19 residues. Germline V CDR1 and CDR2: MNHEY, SVGEGT. CDR3 region: CASSSYILRGRTTNEKLFF. CDR3 bases: TGTGCCAGCAGTTCCTACATCCTCAGGGGCCGAACAACTAATGAAAAACTGTTTTTT.

This CDR3 is CASSEKRSPGNTIYF. DNA for the CDR3: TGTGCCAGCAGTGAAAAAAGGTCTCCTGGAAACACCATATATTTT. The chain has TRBV6-1 and TRBJ1-3; D gene uncertain. CDR1 and CDR2 (germline): MNHNS, SASEGT. This CDR3 spans 15 amino acids. The V end lost 2 bases, the J end lost 2 bases, and 10 bases lay between the germline ends.

The V call is TRBV10-1, the J call TRBJ1-4; possible D gene TRBD1, 5 bases. CDR3 size: 15 residues. From germline, CDR1 is WNHNN and CDR2 SYGVQD (reference sequence). Trimming left V 6 bases short and J 7 bases short, with 18 bases between. This CDR3 reads CASRSTGREGEKLFF. CDR3 DNA sequence: TGCGCCAGCAGATCTACAGGTAGGGAGGGTGAAAAACTGTTTTTT.

The CDR3 DNA sequence: TGTGCCAGCAGTCCCCCTGGGTGGGGAGGCTACACCTTC. It codes for CASSPPGWGGYTF. The chain combines TRBV28 with TRBJ1-2, with D unclear. V shed 5 bases and J shed 8 bases, with 15 bases lying between them. The CDR3 runs 13 residues. Germline CDR1 reads MDHEN; CDR2 reads SYDVKM.

The V gene is TRBV19, the J gene TRBJ1-3; D is ambiguous. The CDR3 extends over 15 amino acids. Germline values: CDR1 LNHDA, CDR2 SQIVND (reference sequence). V was cut by 8 bases and J by 4 bases, with 18 bases left in between. This CDR3 reads CASGSGPIAGNTIYF. CDR3 bases: TGTGCCAGTGGGAGTGGGCCCATCGCAGGAAACACCATATATTTT.

The chain joins TRBV4-2 to TRBJ2-1; 12 bases are shared with TRBD2. Germline CDR1 and CDR2: LGHNA and YNFKEQ. CDR3 length equals 15 residues. V gave up 2 bases and J gave up 8 bases; unmatched junction bases: 4. The CDR3 loop reads CASSQPSGGAHEQFF. DNA of the CDR3: TGTGCCAGCAGCCAACCTAGCGGGGGGGCCCATGAGCAGTTCTTC.

V gene TRBV25-1 combines with J gene TRBJ1-4; the match to TRBD1 covers 7 bases. V dropped 3 bases and J dropped 7; count of bases not matched to a gene: 5. Germline values: CDR1 MGHDK, CDR2 SYGVNS. The CDR3 is 14 amino acids. CDR3 sequence (DNA): TGTGCCAGCAGTGAGACAGGGTGGGGTGAAAAACTGTTTTTT. This encodes CASSETGWGEKLFF.

The V and J genes are TRBV30 and TRBJ1-1, with D perhaps TRBD1 (6 bases). The CDR3 runs 14 residues. V dropped 4 bases and J dropped 4 bases, with 16 bases sitting between them. Germline V CDR1 and CDR2: GTSNPN, SVGIG (reference sequence). CDR3 nucleotides: TGTGCCTGGACTATACAGGGTCTGCCCACTGAAGCTTTCTTT. It is translated as CAWTIQGLPTEAFF.

This chain connects TRBV6-7 to TRBJ1-5, with 7 bases fitting TRBD1. TRBV6-7 is identified as an open reading frame with a role that is uncertain. With 5 bases clipped from V and 4 bases from J, the junction kept 8 bases outside the gene matches. The CDR3 runs 15 residues. DNA of the CDR3: TGTGCCAGCAGTAGGGCGGGACAGCTTAATCAGCCCCAGCATTTT. Translating it yields CASSRAGQLNQPQHF.

This clone came up a few times. The CDR3 DNA reads as TGTGCCAGCAGTTTTGGTTATCAGCCCCAGCATTTT. Residues: CASSFGYQPQHF. The rearrangement links TRBV12-3 or TRBV12-4 to TRBJ1-5; D is unresolved. This CDR3 has 12 residues. V shed 3 bases and J shed 5 bases, with 5 bases lying between them.

The chain uses TRBV7-9 and TRBJ2-4; 7 nucleotides line up with TRBD1. Trimming took 5 bases from V and 8 from J; bases not matched to a gene: 6. The CDR3 contains 13 residues. Germline lookup yields CDR1 SEHNR and CDR2 FQNEAQ (reference sequence). The CDR3 nucleotides read TGTGCCAGCAGCCCCTCCCAGGGGGACATTCAGTACTTC. This gives the protein CASSPSQGDIQYF.

The sample holds a few counts of this clone. The chain carries TRBV29-1 and TRBJ1-4; D may be TRBD1 (6 bases). With 7 bases removed from V and 2 bases from J, the gap between germline ends came to 20 bases. CDR3 length equals 16 residues. Germline values: CDR1 SQVTM, CDR2 ANQGSEA. In nucleotides, the CDR3 is TGCAGCGCCCAACAGGGTATTGGAGTTACTAATGAAAAACTGTTTTTT. Encoded protein: CSAQQGIGVTNEKLFF.

The J gene is TRBJ2-1, the V gene TRBV19; D ambiguous. V lost 1 base and J 6 bases, leaving 7 bases between the germline ends. CDR1 LNHDA and CDR2 SQIVND come from the germline V gene (reference sequence). CDR3 length: 13 residues. CDR3 residues: CASSIVQTNEQFF. DNA for the CDR3: TGTGCCAGTAGTATAGTTCAGACCAATGAGCAGTTCTTC.

The CDR3 spells CASSPRHPSGPYEQYF. CDR3 bases: TGCGCCAGCAGCCCCAGACATCCTAGCGGCCCCTACGAGCAGTACTTC. V is TRBV4-1 and J is TRBJ2-7, with 7 nucleotides matching TRBD2. The CDR3 runs to 16 residues. V was pared by 4 bases and J by 2 bases, with 11 bases of the junction left unmatched. CDR1 is MGHRA, CDR2 YSYEKL, per germline.

The chain uses TRBV29-1 and TRBJ1-1, with D unresolved. This CDR3 region has 10 residues. V shed 3 bases and J shed 10 bases, with 9 bases lying between them. From germline, CDR1 is SQVTM and CDR2 ANQGSEA. The chain's CDR3 is CSVDGFGAFF. DNA of the CDR3: TGCAGCGTTGATGGGTTTGGAGCTTTCTTT. Filled out from reference TRBV29-1 and TRBJ1-1, the complete variable domain reads SAVISQKPSRDICQRGTSLTIQCQVDSQVTMMFWYRQQPGQSLTLIATANQGSEATYESGFVIDKFPISRPNLTFSTLTVSNMSPEDSSIYLCSVDGFGAFFGQGTRLTVV.

The V call is TRBV3-1 (or the pseudogene TRBV3-2), the J call TRBJ1-1; no clear D. The germline gives CDR1 LGHDT, CDR2 YNNKEL (reference sequence). The V end lost 1 base, the J end lost 11 bases, and 11 bases lay between the germline ends. The CDR3 is made up of 12 amino acids. CDR3 DNA sequence: TGTGCCAGCAGCCAAGGGGATGTGGTGGCTTTCTTT. Protein: CASSQGDVVAFF.

V is TRBV6-2 or TRBV6-3 and J is TRBJ2-3; D perhaps matches TRBD1 (6 bases). The germline V gene has CDR1 MNHEY and CDR2 SVGEGT. The CDR3 loop spans 14 amino acids. Trimming removed 5 bases from V and 2 bases from J, with 11 bases in between. For the CDR3, the DNA is TGTGCCAGCAGTCCCACAGGGTACACAGATACGCAGTATTTT. Its translation is CASSPTGYTDTQYF.

The gene calls are TRBV7-7 and TRBJ1-4, with D unresolved. Trimming left V 2 bases short and J 1 base short, with 14 bases between. The CDR3 is 17 amino acids. Germline lookup yields CDR1 SSHAT and CDR2 FNYEAQ (reference sequence). The CDR3 spells CASSLTPHVLTNEKLFF. In nucleotides, the CDR3 is TGTGCCAGCAGCTTAACCCCGCACGTACTAACTAATGAAAAACTGTTTTTT.

The chain recombines TRBV7-2 with TRBJ2-6; possibly TRBD1 or TRBD2 for D (5 bases each). CDR1 and CDR2 from the germline V gene are SGHTA and FQGNSA. This CDR3 comprises 16 residues. V was trimmed by 3 bases and J by 2 bases, leaving 11 bases between them. CDR3 in amino acids: CASSFGGGTGANVLTF. The CDR3 DNA reads TGTGCCAGCAGCTTCGGTGGGGGTACTGGGGCCAACGTCCTGACTTTC.

The chain combines TRBV24-1 with TRBJ2-7; unclear D gene. V was cut by 10 bases and J by 1 base, with 7 bases left in between. The germline V gene encodes CDR1 KGHDR and CDR2 SFDVKD. The CDR3 extends over 11 amino acids. CDR3: CATGNSYEQYF. In DNA, the CDR3 is TGTGCCACTGGGAATTCCTACGAGCAGTACTTC.

J is TRBJ1-4 and V is TRBV15, with D unresolved. V was shortened by 2 bases and J by 3 bases, with 10 bases between the two germline ends. The germline V gene has CDR1 LNHNV and CDR2 YYDKDF (reference sequence). The CDR3 is 15 amino acids. The CDR3 here is CATSRSSPANEKLFF. The CDR3 DNA follows: TGTGCCACCAGCAGATCCTCCCCGGCTAATGAAAAACTGTTTTTT.